These T cell receptor beta chains were read from a single sample in a study of lymphopenia after photon versus proton radiotherapy. Method: immunoSEQ multiplex PCR; TCRdb's copy keeps in-frame clones and lacks some. The sample holds roughly 42,000 clones; 85% are singletons and the top ten take about 2.2%. This material consisted of peripheral blood, taken from a patient treated with photon-based radiotherapy. Every receptor here comes from a man in his forties with gastric cancer. Both conserved end residues are part of each CDR3. Fields, in order: J gene, V gene, D gene, clone size, CDR3 protein, CDR3 DNA. The D gene is left open where the match is weak. Expanded clones get a size class; other rows say once, few or many, or leave the size out.

TRBJ1-1,TRBV2,.,.,CASSEGTISEAFF,TGTGCCAGCAGCGAAGGGACAATTTCTGAAGCTTTCTTT
TRBJ1-1,TRBV7-2,.,.,CASSTQGNTGAFF,TGTGCCAGCAGCACCCAGGGGAACACTGGAGCTTTCTTT
TRBJ1-2,TRBV13,.,.,CASSLRVHSGYTF,TGTGCCAGCAGCTTAAGGGTCCACTCTGGCTACACCTTC
TRBJ2-3,TRBV7-9,.,once,CASSPNRASTDTQYF,TGTGCCAGCAGCCCGAACAGGGCAAGCACAGATACGCAGTATTTT
TRBJ1-5,TRBV4-3,TRBD1,once,CASSQGTGTGVNQPQHF,TGCGCCAGCAGCCAAGGTACCGGGACAGGGGTCAATCAGCCCCAGCATTTT
TRBJ2-5,TRBV11-2,TRBD1,.,CASSPSRTGEGGETQYF,TGTGCCAGCAGCCCTAGCCGGACAGGGGAGGGAGGGGAGACCCAGTACTTC
TRBJ2-2,TRBV10-3,TRBD1,.,CAISESLTGGTGELFF,TGTGCCATCAGTGAGTCACTTACAGGGGGCACCGGGGAGCTGTTTTTT
TRBJ1-2,TRBV6-1,.,.,CASSQIRGNYGYTF,TGTGCCAGCAGCCAAATAAGGGGTAACTATGGCTACACCTTC
TRBJ1-1,TRBV4-1,.,.,CASSQELGPLNTEAFF,TGCGCCAGCAGCCAAGAACTGGGACCTTTGAACACTGAAGCTTTCTTT
TRBJ2-3,TRBV5-8,.,.,CASRTTSWGTDTQYF,TGTGCCAGCAGGACAACTAGTTGGGGCACAGATACGCAGTATTTT
TRBJ2-1,TRBV5-1,.,once,CASSLGGAHNEQFF,TGCGCCAGCAGCTTAGGCGGGGCGCACAATGAGCAGTTCTTC
TRBJ1-1,TRBV30,.,.,CAWRLMNTEAFF,TGTGCCTGGCGACTGATGAACACTGAAGCTTTCTTT
TRBJ1-1,TRBV20-1,.,once,CSASGNTEAFF,TGCAGTGCTAGCGGAAACACTGAAGCTTTCTTT
TRBJ2-7,TRBV5-4,TRBD1,.,CASSSGDRGVFEQYF,TGTGCCAGCAGCTCGGGGGACAGGGGTGTGTTTGAGCAGTACTTC
TRBJ1-1,TRBV19,TRBD1,.,CASSNLQGAAFF,TGTGCCAGTAGTAACCTACAGGGGGCGGCTTTCTTT
TRBJ1-5,TRBV30,.,few,CAWSVGGTGNQPQHF,TGTGCCTGGAGTGTTGGAGGGACGGGGAATCAGCCCCAGCATTTT
TRBJ1-3,TRBV11-2,.,.,CASSPQTHSGNTIYF,TGTGCCAGCAGCCCGCAGACACACTCTGGAAACACCATATATTTT
TRBJ1-1,TRBV10-3,.,.,CAISESTVNTEAFF,TGTGCCATCAGTGAGTCTACAGTGAACACTGAAGCTTTCTTT
TRBJ1-1,TRBV18,.,.,CASSPGSNTEAFF,TGTGCCAGCTCACCCGGATCTAACACTGAAGCTTTCTTT
TRBJ2-1,TRBV5-1,.,once,CASSSENEQFF,TGCGCCAGCAGCTCTGAGAATGAGCAGTTCTTC
TRBJ2-2,TRBV4-1,.,.,CASSPPRAGVPGELFF,TGCGCCAGCAGCCCCCCTCGGGCAGGGGTCCCCGGGGAGCTGTTTTTT
TRBJ1-3,TRBV7-2,TRBD1,.,CASSLQGASGNTIYF,TGTGCCAGCAGCCTCCAGGGGGCCTCTGGAAACACCATATATTTT
TRBJ1-4,TRBV2,.,.,CASSDGGQAGEKLFF,TGTGCCAGCAGTGATGGGGGGCAGGCTGGTGAAAAACTGTTTTTT
TRBJ2-7,TRBV5-5,.,.,CASSLPRDPRQYF,TGTGCCAGCAGCCTCCCCCGGGACCCACGGCAGTACTTC
TRBJ1-2,TRBV30,.,.,CAWSEGGNYGYTF,TGTGCCTGGAGTGAGGGGGGAAACTATGGCTACACCTTC
TRBJ1-6,TRBV19,.,.,CASSAGFRSPLHF,TGTGCCAGTAGTGCAGGGTTCCGTTCACCCCTCCACTTT
TRBJ2-5,TRBV19,.,few,CASSIGGETQYF,TGTGCCAGTAGTATAGGTGGGGAGACCCAGTACTTC
TRBJ2-5,TRBV6-1,TRBD1,.,CASSPSGQGTQYF,TGTGCCAGCAGCCCCTCGGGACAGGGGACCCAGTACTTC
TRBJ2-1,TRBV4-3,.,once,CASSQAAGPGSYNEQFF,TGCGCCAGCAGCCAAGCGGCAGGCCCTGGCTCCTACAATGAGCAGTTCTTC
TRBJ1-5,TRBV18,.,.,CASSPSGGVLVQPQHF,TGTGCCAGCTCACCAAGTGGTGGGGTTCTCGTCCAGCCCCAGCATTTT
TRBJ1-2,TRBV6-5,TRBD1,few,CASSRQGAGYGYTF,TGTGCCAGCAGTCGACAGGGGGCCGGCTATGGCTACACCTTC
TRBJ2-3,TRBV13,.,.,CASSLTADTQYF,TGTGCCAGCAGCTTAACTGCAGATACGCAGTATTTT
TRBJ2-7,TRBV2,.,.,CASSEGGRYEQYF,TGTGCCAGCAGTGAGGGGGGACGGTACGAGCAGTACTTC
TRBJ2-2,TRBV5-1,TRBD2,.,CASSPRSGGYTGELFF,TGCGCCAGCAGCCCAAGGAGCGGGGGGTATACCGGGGAGCTGTTTTTT
TRBJ1-1,TRBV30,.,few,CAWRRGRGNTEAFF,TGTGCCTGGAGGCGGGGCAGGGGGAACACTGAAGCTTTCTTT
TRBJ2-7,TRBV6-5,TRBD1,.,CATSPEGTGSYEQYF,TGTGCCACTTCACCGGAGGGGACAGGTTCCTACGAGCAGTACTTC
TRBJ1-1,TRBV6-5,.,.,CASSYTHGGANTEAFF,TGTGCCAGCAGTTACACCCACGGGGGGGCGAACACTGAAGCTTTCTTT
TRBJ2-5,TRBV11-1,.,once,CASSVRGTEQETQYF,TGTGCCAGCAGCGTACGCGGGACGGAACAAGAGACCCAGTACTTC
TRBJ1-4,TRBV6-5,.,.,CASSLQTVGNEKLFF,TGTGCCAGCAGTTTACAAACGGTCGGGAATGAAAAACTGTTTTTT
TRBJ2-1,TRBV7-2,TRBD1,.,CASSFRDRGVFEQFF,TGTGCCAGCAGCTTCCGGGACAGGGGGGTGTTTGAGCAGTTCTTC
TRBJ2-2,TRBV18,TRBD1,.,CASSPRTGLTTGELFF,TGTGCCAGCTCACCGCGGACAGGGCTGACCACCGGGGAGCTGTTTTTT
TRBJ2-1,TRBV11-2,.,.,CASSLRINEQFF,TGTGCCAGCAGCTTACGGATCAATGAGCAGTTCTTC
TRBJ2-3,TRBV19,TRBD1,.,CASTPEGGLADTQYF,TGTGCCAGTACCCCAGAAGGGGGCCTGGCAGATACGCAGTATTTT
TRBJ1-5,TRBV21-1,.,.,CASRKNYGNSNQPQHF,TGTGCCAGCAGGAAAAATTACGGAAATAGCAATCAGCCCCAGCATTTT
TRBJ1-5,TRBV27,TRBD1,.,CASSLHRGQPQHF,TGTGCCAGCAGTTTACACAGGGGTCAGCCCCAGCATTTT
TRBJ2-1,TRBV4-2,.,.,CASSQPTANSYNEQFF,TGTGCCAGCAGCCAACCGACAGCGAACTCCTACAATGAGCAGTTCTTC
TRBJ2-7,TRBV2,TRBD2,.,CASIPSGGLNEQYF,TGTGCCAGCATTCCGAGCGGGGGTTTGAACGAGCAGTACTTC
TRBJ1-5,TRBV4-3,.,.,CASSQGQNQPQHF,TGCGCCAGCAGCCAAGGCCAGAATCAGCCCCAGCATTTT
TRBJ1-1,TRBV7-2,TRBD1,.,CASSLGEGAVVWNTEAFF,TGTGCCAGCAGCTTAGGGGAGGGGGCAGTTGTTTGGAACACTGAAGCTTTCTTT
TRBJ1-2,TRBV5-1,.,.,CASSDVRNYGYTF,TGCGCCAGCAGTGATGTCAGGAACTATGGCTACACCTTC
TRBJ2-3,TRBV7-9,.,.,CASSSSTASTDTQYF,TGTGCCAGCAGCTCGTCGACTGCTAGCACAGATACGCAGTATTTT
TRBJ2-1,TRBV7-3,.,.,CASSRGDSLNNEQFF,TGTGCCAGCAGCCGCGGGGACAGCCTAAACAATGAGCAGTTCTTC
TRBJ1-2,TRBV7-8,.,few,CASSHHLLGGSYGYTF,TGTGCCAGCAGCCACCACTTACTGGGGGGAAGTTATGGCTACACCTTC
TRBJ2-7,TRBV19,TRBD1,few,CASSPGQGLSYEQYF,TGTGCCAGTAGTCCGGGACAGGGGCTCTCCTACGAGCAGTACTTC